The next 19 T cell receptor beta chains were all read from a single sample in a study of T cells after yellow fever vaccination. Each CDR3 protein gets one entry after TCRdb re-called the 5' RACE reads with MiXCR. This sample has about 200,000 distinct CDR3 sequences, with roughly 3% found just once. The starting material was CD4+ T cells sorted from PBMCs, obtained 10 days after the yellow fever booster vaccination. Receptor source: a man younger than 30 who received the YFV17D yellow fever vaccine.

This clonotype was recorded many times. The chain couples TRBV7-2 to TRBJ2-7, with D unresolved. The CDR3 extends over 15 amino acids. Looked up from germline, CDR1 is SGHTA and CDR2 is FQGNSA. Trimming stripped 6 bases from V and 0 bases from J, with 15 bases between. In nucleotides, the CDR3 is TGTGCCAGCAGTGAACGAGCCGCTAGCTCCTACGAGCAGTACTTC. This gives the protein CASSERAASSYEQYF.

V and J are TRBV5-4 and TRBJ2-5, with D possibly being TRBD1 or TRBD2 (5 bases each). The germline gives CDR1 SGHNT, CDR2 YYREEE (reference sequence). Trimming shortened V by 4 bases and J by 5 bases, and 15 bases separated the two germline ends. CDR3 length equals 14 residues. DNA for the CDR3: TGTGCCAGCAGCCGAGGGGCCTTGGAGGAGACCCAGTACTTC. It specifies CASSRGALEETQYF.

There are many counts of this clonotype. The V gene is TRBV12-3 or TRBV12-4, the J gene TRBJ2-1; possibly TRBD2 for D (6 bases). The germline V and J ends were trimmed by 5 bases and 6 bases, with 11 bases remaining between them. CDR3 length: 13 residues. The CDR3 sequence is CASSDGTFNEQFF. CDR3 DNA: TGTGCCAGCAGTGACGGGACTTTCAATGAGCAGTTCTTC.

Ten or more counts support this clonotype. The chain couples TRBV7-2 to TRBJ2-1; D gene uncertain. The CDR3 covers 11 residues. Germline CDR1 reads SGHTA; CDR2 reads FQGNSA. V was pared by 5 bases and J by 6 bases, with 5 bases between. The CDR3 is CASSPANEQFF. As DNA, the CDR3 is TGTGCCAGCAGCCCCGCCAATGAGCAGTTCTTC.

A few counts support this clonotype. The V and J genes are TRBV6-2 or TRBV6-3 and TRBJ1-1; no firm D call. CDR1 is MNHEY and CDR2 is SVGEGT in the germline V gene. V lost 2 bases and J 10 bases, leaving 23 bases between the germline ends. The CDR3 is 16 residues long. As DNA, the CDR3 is TGTGCCAGCAGTTACGCCCTCTCCGAAATGGCTTTGGGAGCTTTCTTT. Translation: CASSYALSEMALGAFF.

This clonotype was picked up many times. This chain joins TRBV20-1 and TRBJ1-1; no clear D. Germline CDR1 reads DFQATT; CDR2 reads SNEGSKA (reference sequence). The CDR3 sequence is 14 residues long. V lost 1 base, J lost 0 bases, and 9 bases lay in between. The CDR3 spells CSARGLNLNTEAFF. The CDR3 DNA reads TGCAGTGCTAGAGGTCTAAATTTGAACACTGAAGCTTTCTTT.

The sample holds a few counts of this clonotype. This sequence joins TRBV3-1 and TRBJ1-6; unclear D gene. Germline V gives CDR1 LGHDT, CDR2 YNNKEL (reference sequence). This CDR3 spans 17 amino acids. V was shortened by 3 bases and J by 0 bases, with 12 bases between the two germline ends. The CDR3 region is CASSQKDGLSYNSPLHF. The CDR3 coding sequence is TGTGCCAGCAGCCAGAAGGACGGACTCTCCTATAATTCACCCCTCCACTTT.

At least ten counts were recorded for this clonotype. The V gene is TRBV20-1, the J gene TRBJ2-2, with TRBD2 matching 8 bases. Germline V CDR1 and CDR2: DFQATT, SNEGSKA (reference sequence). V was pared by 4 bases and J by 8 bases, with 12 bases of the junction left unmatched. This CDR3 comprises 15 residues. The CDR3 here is CSAKTGGPGGGELFF. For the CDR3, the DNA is TGCAGTGCTAAAACGGGAGGGCCCGGCGGGGGGGAGCTGTTTTTT.

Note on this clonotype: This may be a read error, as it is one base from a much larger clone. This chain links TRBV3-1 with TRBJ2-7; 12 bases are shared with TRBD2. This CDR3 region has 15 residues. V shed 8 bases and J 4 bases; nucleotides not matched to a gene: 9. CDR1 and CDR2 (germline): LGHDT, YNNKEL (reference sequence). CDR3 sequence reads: CASCPSGGDQYEQYF. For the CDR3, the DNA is TGTGCCAGCTGTCCTAGCGGGGGGGATCAGTACGAGCAGTACTTC.

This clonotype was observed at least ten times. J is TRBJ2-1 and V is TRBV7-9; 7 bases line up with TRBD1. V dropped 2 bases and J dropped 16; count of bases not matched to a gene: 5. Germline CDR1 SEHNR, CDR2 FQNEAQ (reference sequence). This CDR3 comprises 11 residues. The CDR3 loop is CASSLRDSAFF. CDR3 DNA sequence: TGTGCCAGCAGCTTACGGGACAGTGCTTTCTTC.

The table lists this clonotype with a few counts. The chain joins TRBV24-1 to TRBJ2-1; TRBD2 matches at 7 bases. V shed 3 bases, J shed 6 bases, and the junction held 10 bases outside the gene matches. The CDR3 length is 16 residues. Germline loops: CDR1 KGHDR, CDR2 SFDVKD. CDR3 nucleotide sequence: TGTGCCACCAGTGATCCCGGGACTGGGGAGGGCAATGAGCAGTTCTTC. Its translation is CATSDPGTGEGNEQFF.

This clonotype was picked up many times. CDR3 coding DNA: TGTGCCAGCAGTGGGGGGGGAAGCTACACAGATACGCAGTATTTT. Amino acids: CASSGGGSYTDTQYF. V and J are TRBV25-1 and TRBJ2-3; 7 bases match TRBD2. This CDR3 is built from 15 residues. Unmatched junction bases numbered 6, after V lost 4 bases and J lost 2 bases. The germline V gene has CDR1 MGHDK and CDR2 SYGVNS.

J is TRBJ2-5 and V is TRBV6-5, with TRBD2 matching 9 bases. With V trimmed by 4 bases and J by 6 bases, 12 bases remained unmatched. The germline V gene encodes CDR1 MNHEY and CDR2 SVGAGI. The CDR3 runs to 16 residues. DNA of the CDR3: TGTGCCAGCAGTTCCCATAGCGGGGGAGCACGGAAGACCCAGTACTTC. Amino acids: CASSSHSGGARKTQYF.

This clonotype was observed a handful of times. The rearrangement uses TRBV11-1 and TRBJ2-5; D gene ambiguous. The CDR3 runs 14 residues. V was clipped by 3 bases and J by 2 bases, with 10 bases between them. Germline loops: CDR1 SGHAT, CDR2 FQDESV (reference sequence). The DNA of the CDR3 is TGTGCCAGCAGCTTTTTTGGGAATCAAGAGACCCAGTACTTC. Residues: CASSFFGNQETQYF.

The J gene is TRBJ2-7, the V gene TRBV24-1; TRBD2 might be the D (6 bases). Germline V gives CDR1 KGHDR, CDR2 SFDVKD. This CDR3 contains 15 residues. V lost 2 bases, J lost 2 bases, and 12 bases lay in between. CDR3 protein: CATSDWGEPPYEQYF. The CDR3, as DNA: TGTGCCACCAGTGATTGGGGGGAACCGCCCTACGAGCAGTACTTC.

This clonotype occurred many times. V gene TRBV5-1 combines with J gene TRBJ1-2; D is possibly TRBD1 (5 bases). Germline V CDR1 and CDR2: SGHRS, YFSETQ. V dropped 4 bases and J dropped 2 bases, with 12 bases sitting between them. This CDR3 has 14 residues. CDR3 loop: CASSVGTENYGYTF. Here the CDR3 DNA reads TGCGCCAGCAGCGTCGGGACGGAGAACTATGGCTACACCTTC. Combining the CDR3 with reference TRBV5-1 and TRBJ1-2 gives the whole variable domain KAGVTQTPRYLIKTRGQQVTLSCSPISGHRSVSWYQQTPGQGLQFLFEYFSETQRNKGNFPGRFSGRQFSNSRSEMNVSTLELGDSALYLCASSVGTENYGYTFGSGTRLTVV.

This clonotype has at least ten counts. The DNA of the CDR3 is TGTGCCAGCTCAACTTGGGACAGGGAAGCTGTCAATGAGCAGTTCTTC. It codes for CASSTWDREAVNEQFF. The chain is built from TRBV28 and TRBJ2-1, with 9 bases identical to TRBD1. Looked up from germline, CDR1 is MDHEN and CDR2 is SYDVKM. This CDR3 is built from 16 residues. Trimming cost V 8 bases and J 6 bases; bases outside gene matches: 14. The whole variable domain, filled in from reference TRBV28 and TRBJ2-1, reads DVKVTQSSRYLVKRTGEKVFLECVQDMDHENMFWYRQDPGLGLRLIYFSYDVKMKEKGDIPEGYSVSREKKERFSLILESASTNQTSMYLCASSTWDREAVNEQFFGPGTRLTVL.

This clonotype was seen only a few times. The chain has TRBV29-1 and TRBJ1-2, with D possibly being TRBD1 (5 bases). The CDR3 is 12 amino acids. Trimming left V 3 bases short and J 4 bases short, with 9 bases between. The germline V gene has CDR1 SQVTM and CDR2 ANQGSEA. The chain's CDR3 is CSVEVGGYGYTF. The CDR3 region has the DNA TGCAGCGTTGAGGTGGGGGGCTATGGCTACACCTTC.

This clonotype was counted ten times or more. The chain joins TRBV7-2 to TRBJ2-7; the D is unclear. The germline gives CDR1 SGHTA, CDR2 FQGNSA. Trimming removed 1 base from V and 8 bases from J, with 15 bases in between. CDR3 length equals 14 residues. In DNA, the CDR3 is TGTGCCAGCAGCTTAGAGTGGGCGAGAGGAAAGCAGTACGTC. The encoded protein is CASSLEWARGKQYV.